The clone carrying this T cell receptor beta chain has at least ten counts. Its antigen remains unknown. The data stem from a study of T-cell reconstitution after alpha-beta-depleted transplantation in children. Study observations and caveats: The study traced high day-60 TCRbeta diversity in some patients to surviving recipient T cells and thymic progenitors. By one year post-transplant, T-cell counts and diversity largely arose from T cells that were newly produced. Approximately two months post-transplant, alpha-beta T cells reportedly originated from several hundred expanded graft clones.

Trimming took 5 bases from V and 1 from J, leaving 11 bases between them. The CDR3 is 14 residues long. Germline V gives CDR1 SGHTA, CDR2 FQGNSA. The library targeted TCRbeta and was prepared with unique molecular identifiers. TCRdb ran MiXCR on the PCR reads and lists one entry per CDR3 protein. The sample lists approximately 300,000 distinct CDR3 sequences; roughly a tenth were seen once. The TCR sequence derives from a boy less than two years old with acute myeloid leukemia, due to receive a stem cell transplant. The V and J genes are TRBV7-2 and TRBJ2-5, with D perhaps TRBD1 (5 bases). This specimen consisted of PBMCs, obtained before TCRalphabeta/CD19-depleted stem cell transplant. CDR3 coding DNA: TGTGCCAGCAGCCCCTTGGGGCGCCAAGAGACCCAGTACTTC. Its translation is CASSPLGRQETQYF.